Shown below are 20 T cell receptor beta chains from a single sample sequenced in a study of neurological immune-mediated disorders. TCRdb passed the 5' RACE reads through MiXCR, listing each CDR3 protein once. The table lists about 50,000 distinct CDR3 sequences, roughly 17% of them singletons. The sequenced sample consisted of PBMCs. Every receptor here comes from a man aged 55 to 70 in good health.

This clonotype was observed many times. DNA of the CDR3: TGTGCCAGCAGCCTGGGACTAGCCAATGAGCAGTTCTTC. It yields the protein CASSLGLANEQFF. The chain employs TRBV5-5 and TRBJ2-1; 9 bases fit TRBD2. V dropped 4 bases and J dropped 6; count of bases not matched to a gene: 2. The CDR3 sequence is 13 residues long. In germline, CDR1 is SGHKS, CDR2 YYEKEE (reference sequence).

This clonotype was detected many times. This chain joins TRBV29-1 and TRBJ2-7; no clear D gene. The CDR3 loop spans 14 amino acids. CDR1 SQVTM and CDR2 ANQGSEA come from the germline V gene. V lost 6 bases and J 7 bases, leaving 22 bases between the germline ends. CDR3 residues: CSVEVGSGLWEQYF. In DNA, the CDR3 is TGCAGCGTCGAGGTCGGGTCCGGCTTGTGGGAGCAGTACTTC.

The V gene is TRBV6-5, the J gene TRBJ1-2, with D possibly matching TRBD1 (5 bases). Deletions cut 5 bases from V and 3 bases from J, with 16 bases between. The CDR3 length is 15 residues. CDR1 is MNHEY, CDR2 SVGAGI, per germline. CDR3 sequence: CASSLYIQADYGYTF. The CDR3 DNA reads TGTGCCAGCAGTCTTTACATACAGGCGGACTATGGCTACACCTTC.

This clonotype is labeled as medium-sized. This sequence joins TRBV20-1 and TRBJ2-5; 12 nucleotides match TRBD2. J gave up 8 bases and V 6 bases, and 10 bases lay outside the gene matches. The CDR3 totals 14 residues. Per germline, CDR1 DFQATT and CDR2 SNEGSKA (reference sequence). Here the CDR3 reads CSARPGLAGGTQYF. CDR3 bases: TGCAGTGCGCGACCGGGACTAGCGGGCGGTACCCAGTACTTC.

This clonotype came up many times. The chain is built from TRBV2 and TRBJ2-5; TRBD2 matches 12 bases. The CDR3 has 16 residues. V trimming: 4 bases; J trimming: 5 bases; junction bases outside the gene matches: 8. The V gene's germline CDR1 is SNHLY and CDR2 FYNNEI. Here the CDR3 reads CASSGRLAGDMETQYF. In nucleotides, the CDR3 is TGTGCCAGCAGTGGAAGACTAGCGGGAGATATGGAGACCCAGTACTTC.

There are many counts of this clonotype. The chain carries TRBV7-2 and TRBJ1-1; no clear D gene. The CDR3 contains 14 residues. Between the trimmed V and J ends, which lost 2 bases and 0 bases, there was a span of 7 bases. Germline CDR1 SGHTA, CDR2 FQGNSA. The CDR3 sequence is CASSLQEMNTEAFF. Here the CDR3 DNA reads TGTGCCAGCAGCTTACAGGAGATGAACACTGAAGCTTTCTTT.

Only a few counts were recorded for this clonotype. V and J are TRBV11-2 and TRBJ2-3; D may correspond to TRBD1 or TRBD2 (5 bases each). Germline V gives CDR1 SGHAT, CDR2 FQNNGV. This CDR3 region has 15 residues. V lost 0 bases, J lost 4 bases, and 11 bases lay in between. CDR3 protein: CASSLDLVGADTQYF. CDR3 DNA sequence: TGTGCCAGCAGCTTAGATCTCGTGGGGGCAGATACGCAGTATTTT.

This clonotype has just one count. This rearrangement joins TRBV7-8 to TRBJ1-3, with unresolved D. There are 15 residues in the CDR3. Germline CDR1 and CDR2: SGHVS and FQNEAQ. Trimming stripped 2 bases from V and 2 bases from J, with 10 bases between. CDR3 region: CASSLQPRAGNTIYF. Here the CDR3 DNA reads TGTGCCAGCAGCTTACAACCCAGAGCTGGAAACACCATATATTTT.

There are many counts of this clonotype. The chain's CDR3 is CASALGGREYNEQFF. CDR3 coding DNA: TGTGCCAGCGCCCTCGGCGGGAGGGAATACAATGAGCAGTTCTTC. The chain has TRBV7-9 and TRBJ2-1; 9 nucleotides agree with TRBD2. Germline loops: CDR1 SEHNR, CDR2 FQNEAQ (reference sequence). CDR3 length equals 15 residues. J lost 4 bases, V lost 8 bases, and 9 bases had no gene match.

This clonotype was detected ten times or more. The gene calls are TRBV11-2 and TRBJ2-1, with D uncertain. Germline assignment: CDR1 SGHAT and CDR2 FQNNGV. The CDR3 consists of 12 residues. The ends were cut back, 5 bases at V and 3 bases at J, with 5 bases in the middle. This CDR3 reads CASSLYYNEQFF. The DNA for the CDR3 is TGTGCCAGCAGCCTCTACTACAATGAGCAGTTCTTC.

This clonotype was counted at least ten times. The V and J genes are TRBV18 and TRBJ1-5; 9 positions match TRBD1. The V and J ends lost 4 bases and 4 bases, in that order; junction bases with no gene match: 2. This CDR3 has 14 residues. Germline-derived CDR1 and CDR2 are KGHSH and LQKENI. The CDR3 loop reads CASSQTGGNQPQHF. CDR3 DNA: TGTGCCAGCTCACAGACAGGGGGTAATCAGCCCCAGCATTTT.

This clonotype was detected many times. The CDR3 DNA sequence: TGCAGTGCCCTCGGTGGGGATCAAGAGACCCAGTACTTC. Its translation is CSALGGDQETQYF. V and J are TRBV20-1 and TRBJ2-5; D remains ambiguous. V was clipped by 6 bases and J by 2 bases, with 13 bases between them. The CDR3 loop spans 13 amino acids. Per germline, CDR1 DFQATT and CDR2 SNEGSKA (reference sequence).

This clonotype has a count of ten or more. The chain recombines TRBV14 with TRBJ2-1; D uncertain. The CDR3 extends over 13 amino acids. The germline V gene has CDR1 SGHDN and CDR2 FVKESK. V lost 0 bases and J lost 9, with 9 bases in between. CDR3 protein: CASSQDIGGEQFF. Written as DNA, the CDR3 is TGTGCCAGCAGCCAAGATATAGGTGGTGAGCAGTTCTTC.

This clonotype has at least ten counts. The chain joins TRBV6-5 to TRBJ2-1; 12 bases match TRBD1. CDR1 MNHEY and CDR2 SVGAGI come from the germline V gene. The CDR3 totals 18 residues. J gave up 2 bases and V 5 bases, and 10 bases lay outside the gene matches. CDR3 protein: CASSPTGTGGRTYNEQFF. The CDR3 coding sequence is TGTGCCAGCAGTCCTACCGGGACAGGGGGCAGGACCTACAATGAGCAGTTCTTC.

This clonotype showed up many times. V gene TRBV7-2 combines with J gene TRBJ2-5, with D perhaps being TRBD1 or TRBD2 (6 bases each). V lost 5 bases and J 4 bases, leaving 20 bases between the germline ends. CDR3 length: 16 amino acids. Per germline, CDR1 SGHTA and CDR2 FQGNSA. The CDR3 coding sequence is TGTGCCAGCAGCCCGGGCCTAGGGGGAGGTACAGAGACCCAGTACTTC. It specifies CASSPGLGGGTETQYF.

This clonotype was counted at least ten times. The CDR3 nucleotides are TGTGCCAGCAGCTTAGGTTGGGGATCCGACGGTTGGAATCAGCCCCAGCATTTT. Translated, it gives CASSLGWGSDGWNQPQHF. The chain couples TRBV7-9 to TRBJ1-5, with D unclear. V was pared by 1 base and J by 4 bases, with 20 bases between. The CDR3 runs 18 residues. Germline lookup yields CDR1 SEHNR and CDR2 FQNEAQ (reference sequence).

The table lists this clonotype with many counts. This chain connects TRBV7-2 to TRBJ2-1; D unresolved. The CDR3 consists of 11 residues. V lost 5 bases to trimming and J lost 9 bases, with 8 bases between them. Germline lookup yields CDR1 SGHTA and CDR2 FQGNSA. In DNA form, the CDR3 reads TGTGCCAGCAGCCCCTGGACTGAGCAGTTCTTC. Translation: CASSPWTEQFF.

In its sample, this clonotype was seen many times. The chain has TRBV20-1 and TRBJ2-1; 8 bases map to TRBD2. Germline V CDR1 and CDR2: DFQATT, SNEGSKA (reference sequence). V lost 7 bases to trimming and J lost 7 bases; unmatched junction nucleotides: 6. The length of the CDR3 is 12 residues. The CDR3 nucleotides are TGCAGTGGGCCGGGAGGGCGTAATGAGCAGTTCTTC. This codes for CSGPGGRNEQFF.

This clonotype was counted at least ten times. The V and J genes are TRBV7-9 and TRBJ1-1; 10 bases are shared with TRBD1. J gave up 1 base and V 7 bases, and 3 bases lay outside the gene matches. The CDR3 has 14 amino acids. Germline CDR1 and CDR2: SEHNR and FQNEAQ (reference sequence). The CDR3 DNA reads TGTGCCAGCAACGACAGGGGGCGGAACACTGAAGCTTTCTTT. Encoded protein: CASNDRGRNTEAFF.

The gene calls are TRBV18 and TRBJ2-1, with 11 bases lining up with TRBD2. The CDR3 is 15 amino acids. Per germline, CDR1 KGHSH and CDR2 LQKENI. The V segment lost 6 bases and the J segment 8 bases; nucleotides outside the gene matches: 9. As DNA, the CDR3 is TGTGCCAGCTCCCCGGCAACTAGCGGGAGATATGAGCAGTTCTTC. Residues: CASSPATSGRYEQFF.